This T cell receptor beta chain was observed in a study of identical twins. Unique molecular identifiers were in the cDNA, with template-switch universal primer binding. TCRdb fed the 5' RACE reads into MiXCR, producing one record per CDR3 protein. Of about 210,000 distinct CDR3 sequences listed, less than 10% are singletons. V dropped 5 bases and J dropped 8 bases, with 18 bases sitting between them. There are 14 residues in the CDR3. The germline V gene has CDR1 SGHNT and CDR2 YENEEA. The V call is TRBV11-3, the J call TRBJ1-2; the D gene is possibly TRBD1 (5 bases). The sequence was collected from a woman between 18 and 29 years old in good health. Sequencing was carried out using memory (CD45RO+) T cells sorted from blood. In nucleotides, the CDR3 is TGTGCCAGCAGCGTCCAGGGAGTCCTGGGGGGCTACACCTTC. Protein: CASSVQGVLGGYTF.